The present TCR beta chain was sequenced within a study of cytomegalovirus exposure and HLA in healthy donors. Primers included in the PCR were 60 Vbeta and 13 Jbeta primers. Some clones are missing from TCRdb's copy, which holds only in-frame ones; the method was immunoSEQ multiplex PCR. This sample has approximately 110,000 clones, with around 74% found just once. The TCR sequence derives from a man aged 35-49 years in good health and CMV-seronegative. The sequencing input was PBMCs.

The CDR3 DNA sequence: TGCAGCGTTGACAGGGTGAACACTGAAGCTTTCTTT. Its translation: CSVDRVNTEAFF. The V gene is TRBV29-1, the J gene TRBJ1-1; tentative D call: TRBD1 (5 bases). Germline values: CDR1 SQVTM, CDR2 ANQGSEA. The length of the CDR3 is 12 residues. V lost 3 bases and J lost 0, with 5 bases in between.